This T cell receptor beta chain comes out of a study of cytomegalovirus exposure and HLA in healthy donors (dated by TCRdb to about 2017). In terms of the full investigation: According to an earlier analysis of 450 to 650 of the donors, about 179 million T cells yielded roughly 100 million unique TCR beta sequences and roughly 280 Gb of sequence data. Of the approximately 370 genotyped donors, approximately 80% were placed in the genetic ancestry cluster associated with self-reported Caucasian donors. The study aimed to test whether cataloging public T cell receptors could reveal signatures of past pathogen exposure. A later genetic analysis took genome-wide SNP genotypes for about 55% of the 666 donors and used that subset as a discovery cohort. Typing coverage differed by locus: A, B, C, DRB1 and DQB1 were typed in roughly 620-630 donors, DQA1 in approximately 520, DPA1 in around 580, and DPB1 in 472. To predict cytomegalovirus infection status, the study combined high-throughput TCR immunosequencing, statistical association of individual TCRs with disease status, and machine learning. Every discovery cohort repertoire had been produced on one sequencing platform. Rather than drawing on any new phenotypic data, the later analysis identified candidate immune exposures from TCR beta sequences and the way those sequences occurred across donors. Among under 450 genotyped donors of the cohort, an average of approximately 240,000 unique TCR beta nucleotide sequences were sequenced per donor, around 20% of them non-productive. Because of strong linkage in the cohort, four or five DR-DQ haplotypes were treated as single units for association and clustering. The T cell repertoires of 666 subjects were profiled by immunosequencing and related to cytomegalovirus serostatus. Donor age, sex, ethnicity and CMV serostatus were compiled alongside the repertoire data. Both class I and class II loci were covered by HLA typing, at four-digit resolution. An earlier analysis of 500 to 650 of the donors applied high-throughput TCR beta sequencing to assess whether each TCR beta V gene segment acted as functional or pseudogenic. About 280 gigabases of sequencing data and roughly 81 million unique TCR sequences made up an early release that covered roughly 670 HLA-typed donors. Along with the approximately 620-subject first cohort, a separate validation cohort of about 110 different subjects was used. To study patterns of TCR occurrence, a later analysis re-analyzed previously published TCR beta repertoires from several hundred donors and added high-resolution HLA genotyping.

The germline V gene supplies CDR1 SGHRS and CDR2 YFSETQ. V drops 3 bases and J drops 1 base, leaving 16 bases in between. The CDR3 runs 16 residues from the cysteine to the phenylalanine. Left in the record is the CDR3 DNA by itself, 48 bases read in frame from the first base. As regards this clone: It lacks a known antigen. No quality values exist for individual bases; no much larger clone is one base distant.

The cohort was made up of approximately 670 healthy bone marrow donors. At the time of sampling, all cohort members were nominally healthy, though unrecorded immune exposures were likely present. The donor was CMV seropositive and belonged to the group of more than 250 seropositive cohort members. A peripheral blood sample was provided by each donor, and peripheral blood mononuclear cells were used for TCR beta sequencing. The Qiagen DNeasy Blood Extraction Kit was used to extract genomic DNA from the blood cell samples. Summary of the overall study and its limitations: The earlier analysis of about 600 of the donors excluded 15 to 20 rarely observed V segments, including chromosome 9 orphons, because counts were too low. In an earlier analysis of some 540 of the donors, most TCR beta V segments appeared in productive rearrangements about 90% or about 30% of the time, broadly matching IMGT annotations. Linkage disequilibrium might explain the correlated functional status among segregating V segments, but an unknown experimental factor could not be ruled out. Some IMGT-functional V segments, including TRBV6-2 and TRBV6-3, could not be distinguished by the 87-base-pair reads and were therefore excluded. In a later analysis, most CMV-associated TCR beta chains were found to appear HLA-restricted, with HLA associations seemingly driven largely by CMV exposure. In both the original and validation cohorts, the classifier was reported to diagnose cytomegalovirus status with high specificity and sensitivity. Because some donors lacked HLA typing at each locus, the association tests relied only on the typed subset. In a later analysis, HLA-associated TCR beta chains showed more clonal expansion and lower generation probabilities than non-associated chains that were equally common. When HLA alleles, especially DR and DQ, strongly co-occurred, TCR associations were difficult to assign to individual alleles. The sequencing pipeline was judged likely to have produced a cluster of highly shared sequence variants as a technical artifact. A few of the identified cytomegalovirus-associated TCR beta chains were confirmed in vitro to be specific for cytomegalovirus antigens. Only TCR beta chains were sequenced in this cohort, and the absence of alpha or paired-chain data limited detectable features. In a later analysis, 15,000 to 20,000 TCR beta sequences were associated with specific HLA alleles at a false discovery rate of 0.05. CMV serostatus was the only immune exposure information available for the cohort. V-gene and J-gene trimming of TCR beta chains was associated with a missense DCLRE1C variant in a later genetic analysis, and the association was replicated in an independent cohort. Sequencing depth was assumed to be roughly uniform across donors in the presence/absence analyses, though that assumption may not hold. In a later analysis, several top co-occurrence clusters were reported to appear linked to parvovirus B19, influenza, CMV and Epstein-Barr virus. Most TCR sequences were seen in very few donors, while some public TCRs were found in many individuals. According to a later analysis, TCR association rates differed among HLA loci, with DRB1 alleles showing the most associated TCRs and HLA-C alleles showing the fewest. The authors suggested that the approach could potentially be extended to other disease states and immunological phenotypes. A further reported finding was that TCR beta sequences accurately predicted the HLA-A and HLA-B alleles for most subjects in the first cohort. The study gave a list of more than 150 TCR beta chains associated with cytomegalovirus. In a later genetic analysis, fewer N-insertions in productive TCRs were reported among donors in an Asian-associated ancestry cluster than the roughly 670-donor mean.

The protocol used for the library was the immunoSEQ multiplex PCR assay. A mixture of 60 forward primers for TCR Vbeta segments and 13 reverse primers for TCR Jbeta segments was used in the multiplex PCR. The CDR3 region of rearranged TCR beta genes was amplified from genomic DNA by a multiplex PCR assay. Amplified TCR beta libraries were sequenced as 87-base-pair reads on the Illumina HiSeq System. Under the source paper's analysis protocol: A later analysis tallied roughly 80 million unique TCR beta chains across the 610 or so repertoires, and about 12 million of those chains were shared by two or more donors. A nearest-neighbor algorithm error-corrected the raw reads and collapsed the reads into unique sequences, merging closely related sequences to remove PCR and sequencing errors. To assign V, D and J gene segments, CDR3 sequences were aligned to IMGT reference sequences. For a sequence to be retained, a match of at least six nucleotides was required to both a V gene segment and a J gene segment. Rearrangements were called productive when the CDR3 lacked stop codons and stayed in frame with V and J; all others were non-productive. CDR3 was defined by IMGT convention, running from the second conserved V-encoded cysteine to the conserved J-encoded phenylalanine. The earlier analysis of some 580 of the donors excluded any sequence lacking an unambiguous match to a single V gene segment. In an earlier analysis of a few hundred of the donors, a V segment was called functional when productive rearrangements were above 56.7%, and segregating when the standard deviation between donors exceeded 5%. To diagnose cytomegalovirus status from the catalog of TCR beta chain sequences, a statistical classification framework was built. In a later analysis, V and J genes were assigned by comparing TCR nucleotide sequences against IMGT/GENE-DB human TR gene sequences. Using the TCRdist pipeline, a later analysis assigned CDR3 sequences along with most-parsimonious VDJ recombination scenarios. In a later analysis, each TCR beta chain was defined by its CDR3 amino acid sequence together with its V-gene family, and reads without a unique V-gene family were excluded. As a way to deal with suspected cross-contamination and a sequencing artifact, a later analysis dropped approximately 590 nucleotide sequences that were highly shared and had low generation probability. For each public chain, a later analysis derived a clonal expansion index from normalized ranks of inferred template counts within each repertoire. A later analysis computed generation probabilities with a VDJ recombination model fitted to out-of-frame rearrangements, and checked the results against IGoR. Hypergeometric tests were used in a later analysis to score TCR-TCR, TCR-HLA and TCR-CMV co-occurrence, with a repertoire-size bias correction applied to the TCR pairs. In a later analysis, false discovery rates were estimated by permuting HLA or CMV assignments 20 times. In a later analysis, co-occurring TCRs were grouped using DBSCAN, with TCRdist sequence similarity added in when clustering inside HLA-allele-positive subsets. Repertoires with fewer than 30,000 or more than 120,000 public chains, plus five repertoires with anomalous nucleotide sharing, were excluded from co-occurrence clustering. This immuneACCESS table, as held by TCRdb, lists in-frame sequences with V and J called but not all clones. Of the missing ones, under half trace to an unresolved V gene in checked studies; the others have no known cause. That table supplies the V and J calls and clone size; D and trimming were determined from the DNA. In all, the sample holds around 90,000 clones, and approximately 56% of those were seen once. The ten biggest clones cover around 5.5% of the sample.

The sequence was obtained from a woman in her twenties or thirties in good health and CMV-seropositive. What was sequenced was PBMCs. The rearrangement combines TRBV5-1 with TRBJ1-1; possibly the D gene is TRBD1, per 6 matching bases. The CDR3 protein sequence reads: CASSSRQGQTNTEAFF. The DNA sequence is given as TGCGCCAGCAGCTCCCGCCAGGGACAAACGAACACTGAAGCTTTCTTT.